This paragraph covers one T cell receptor (beta chain) sequence. This clone occurred once. What antigen it recognizes has not been identified. No base quality values were provided; no much bigger clone lies one nucleotide off. Library method: the immunoSEQ multiplex PCR assay. For the multiplex PCR, a mixture combining 60 forward primers for TCR Vbeta segments and 13 reverse primers for TCR Jbeta segments was used. The CDR3 region of rearranged TCR beta genes was amplified from genomic DNA by a multiplex PCR assay. The amplified TCR beta libraries were sequenced on the Illumina HiSeq System as 87-base-pair reads. As for how the authors treated the data: In a later analysis, roughly 80 million unique TCR beta chains were counted across the approximately 620 repertoires, and roughly 10 million of these chains were shared by at least two donors. Raw reads were error-corrected and collapsed into unique sequences by a nearest-neighbor algorithm in which closely related sequences were merged to remove PCR and sequencing errors. To assign V, D and J gene segments, CDR3 sequences were aligned to IMGT reference sequences. For a sequence to be retained, a match of at least six nucleotides to both a V gene segment and a J gene segment was required. Rearrangements were classified as productive when the CDR3 lacked stop codons and remained in frame with V and J, and all other rearrangements were classified as non-productive. CDR3 was defined according to IMGT convention as the region running from the second conserved V-encoded cysteine to the conserved J-encoded phenylalanine. Sequences without an unambiguous match to a single V gene segment were excluded from the earlier analysis of about 600 of the donors. In an earlier analysis of some 590 of the donors, V segments were called functional above 56.7% productive rearrangements and were called segregating when the between-donor standard deviation exceeded 5%. To diagnose cytomegalovirus status from the catalog of TCR beta chain sequences, a statistical classification framework was built. In a later analysis, V and J genes were assigned by comparing TCR nucleotide sequences against IMGT/GENE-DB human TR gene sequences. The TCRdist pipeline was used in a later analysis to assign CDR3 sequences and most-parsimonious VDJ recombination scenarios. In a later analysis, each TCR beta chain was defined by its CDR3 amino acid sequence together with its V-gene family, and reads lacking a unique V-gene family were excluded. As a way to deal with suspected cross-contamination and a sequencing artifact, a later analysis dropped 592 nucleotide sequences that were highly shared and had low generation probability. For each public chain, a later analysis derived a clonal expansion index from normalized ranks of inferred template counts within each repertoire. In a later analysis, generation probabilities were computed using a VDJ recombination model fitted to out-of-frame rearrangements, and the results were checked against IGoR. Hypergeometric tests were used in a later analysis to score TCR-TCR, TCR-HLA and TCR-CMV co-occurrence, with a repertoire-size bias correction applied to the TCR pairs. False discovery rates were estimated in a later analysis by permuting HLA or CMV assignments 20 times. In a later analysis, co-occurring TCRs were grouped using DBSCAN, and TCRdist sequence similarity was added for clustering within HLA-allele-positive subsets. Repertoires with fewer than 30,000 or more than 120,000 public chains, plus five repertoires with anomalous nucleotide sharing, were excluded from co-occurrence clustering. In TCRdb, the immuneACCESS table is reduced to in-frame sequences with V and J assigned. These tables do not hold every clone; where another copy was compared, an unresolved V gene accounts for under half, and the others remain unexplained. V and J calls and clone size are as listed in that table; D and trimming were resolved from the DNA. This sample lists over 150,000 clones; approximately 80% were detected once. The top ten constitute 0.95% to 1.5% of the sample.

The cohort comprised some 700 healthy bone marrow donors. All cohort members were sampled while nominally healthy, although unrecorded immune exposures were likely present. The donor tested CMV seronegative, placing the donor among the roughly 400 seronegative members of the cohort. Every donor gave a peripheral blood sample, and the peripheral blood mononuclear cells from that sample were used for TCR beta sequencing. Genomic DNA was extracted from the blood cell samples with the Qiagen DNeasy Blood Extraction Kit. The CDR3 holds 13 amino acids from the cysteine to the phenylalanine. The entry retains the CDR3 DNA only, 39 bases that are in frame from base 1. The germline V gene sets CDR1 to SGHTA and CDR2 to FQGNSA. V is pared back by 2 bases and J by 12 bases, with 17 bases lying between the germline termini. The data belong to a study of cytomegalovirus exposure and HLA in healthy donors (dated by TCRdb to 2015 to 2018). For context, the study as a whole: An earlier analysis of 587 of the donors reported 276 Gb of sequence data and 100 million to 120 million unique TCR beta sequences obtained from some 170 million T cells. Of the 300 to 450 genotyped donors, roughly 76% were placed in the genetic ancestry cluster associated with self-reported Caucasian donors. Four to six DR-DQ haplotypes were handled as single units for association and clustering, since linkage in the cohort was strong. The study aimed to test whether signatures of past pathogen exposure could be identified by cataloging public T cell receptors. In a later genetic analysis, genome-wide SNP genotypes for about 65% of the 666 donors were used, and that subset was treated as a discovery cohort. The T cell repertoires of several hundred subjects were profiled by immunosequencing and related to cytomegalovirus serostatus. To study patterns of TCR occurrence, a later analysis re-analyzed previously published TCR beta repertoires from 500 to 850 donors and added high-resolution HLA genotyping. An early release that covered roughly 600 HLA-typed donors contained approximately 300 gigabases of sequencing data and 85 million to 100 million unique TCR sequences. A separate validation cohort of some 130 different subjects was used in addition to the approximately 670-subject first cohort. To predict cytomegalovirus infection status, the study brought together high-throughput TCR immunosequencing, statistical association of individual TCRs with disease status, and machine learning. Among 398 genotyped donors of the cohort, an average of about 240,000 unique TCR beta nucleotide sequences were sequenced per donor, roughly 18% of them non-productive. HLA typing covered class I and class II loci at four-digit resolution. The number of typed donors differed by locus: about 620-640 for A, B, C, DRB1 and DQB1; approximately 540 for DQA1; approximately 600 for DPA1; and some 430 for DPB1. Every discovery cohort repertoire had been produced on one sequencing platform. Donor age, sex, ethnicity and CMV serostatus were compiled alongside the repertoire data. Rather than drawing on any new phenotypic data, the later analysis identified candidate immune exposures from TCR beta sequences and the way those sequences occurred across donors. An earlier analysis of several hundred of the donors used high-throughput TCR beta sequencing to judge whether each TCR beta V gene segment behaved as functional or pseudogenic. Overall results and qualifications from the work: A cluster of highly shared sequence variants was judged likely to be a technical artifact of the sequencing pipeline. According to a later genetic analysis, donors in an Asian-associated ancestry cluster had fewer N-insertions in productive TCRs than the approximately 650-donor mean. The classifier was reported to diagnose cytomegalovirus status with high specificity and sensitivity in both the original and validation cohorts. Because counts were too low, about 18 rarely observed V segments, including chromosome 9 orphons, were excluded from the earlier analysis of about 500 of the donors. Because the 87-base-pair reads could not distinguish some IMGT-functional V segments, including TRBV6-2 and TRBV6-3, those segments were excluded. Assigning TCR associations to individual alleles was difficult when HLA alleles, especially DR and DQ, strongly co-occurred. In an earlier analysis of more than 450 of the donors, most TCR beta V segments were observed in productive rearrangements about 90% or about 30% of the time, broadly matching IMGT annotations. Linkage disequilibrium might explain the correlated functional status among segregating V segments, but an unknown experimental factor could not be ruled out. Most TCR sequences were observed very rarely across donors, whereas some public TCRs were present in many individuals. A later analysis found that most CMV-associated TCR beta chains appeared HLA-restricted, with HLA associations seemingly driven largely by CMV exposure. A later genetic analysis associated a missense DCLRE1C variant with V-gene and J-gene trimming of TCR beta chains, and an independent cohort replicated the association. The only immune exposure information available for the cohort was CMV serostatus. The authors suggested that the approach could potentially be extended to other disease states and immunological phenotypes. Roughly uniform sequencing depth across donors was assumed in presence/absence analyses, although this assumption may not hold. In vitro tests confirmed that a few of the cytomegalovirus-associated TCR beta chains recognize cytomegalovirus antigens. In a later analysis, several top co-occurrence clusters were reported to appear linked to parvovirus B19, influenza, CMV and Epstein-Barr virus. Specific HLA alleles were associated with over 15,000 TCR beta sequences at a false discovery rate of 0.05 in a later analysis. Because some donors lacked HLA typing at each locus, the association tests relied only on the typed subset. A later analysis found that TCR association rates varied across HLA loci, with DRB1 alleles showing the most associated TCRs and HLA-C alleles the fewest. Compared with equally common non-associated chains, HLA-associated TCR beta chains in a later analysis were more clonally expanded and had lower generation probabilities. In the study, 150 to 200 TCR beta chains were listed as associated with cytomegalovirus. In this cohort, only TCR beta chains were sequenced, and detectable features were limited by the absence of alpha or paired-chain data. A further reported finding was that TCR beta sequences accurately predicted the HLA-A and HLA-B alleles for most subjects in the first cohort.

The origin of this receptor is a woman between 45 and 65 years old in good health and CMV-seronegative. The V gene is TRBV7-2 and the J gene is TRBJ2-7; possibly the D gene is TRBD2, per 6 matching bases. The sequenced material came from PBMCs. The CDR3: CASSLNPAGRLYF. The DNA reads TGTGCCAGCAGCTTAAATCCGGCCGGGAGACTGTACTTC.